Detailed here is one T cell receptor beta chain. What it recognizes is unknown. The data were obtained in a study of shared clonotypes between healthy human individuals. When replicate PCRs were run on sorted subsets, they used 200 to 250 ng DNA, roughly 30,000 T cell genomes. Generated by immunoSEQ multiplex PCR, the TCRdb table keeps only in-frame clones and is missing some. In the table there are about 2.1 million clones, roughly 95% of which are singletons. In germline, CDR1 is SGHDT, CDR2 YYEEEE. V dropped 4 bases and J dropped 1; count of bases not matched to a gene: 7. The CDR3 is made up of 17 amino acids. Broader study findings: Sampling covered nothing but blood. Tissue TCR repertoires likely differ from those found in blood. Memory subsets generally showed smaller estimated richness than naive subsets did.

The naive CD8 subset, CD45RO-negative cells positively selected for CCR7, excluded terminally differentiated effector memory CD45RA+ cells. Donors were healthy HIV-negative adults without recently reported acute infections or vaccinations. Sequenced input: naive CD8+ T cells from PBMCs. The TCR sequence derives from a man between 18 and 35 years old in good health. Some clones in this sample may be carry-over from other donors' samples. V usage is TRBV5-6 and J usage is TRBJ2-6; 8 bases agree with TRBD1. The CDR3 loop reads CASSPDRAYSGANVLTF. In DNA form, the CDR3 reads TGTGCCAGCAGCCCGGACAGGGCTTATTCTGGGGCCAACGTCCTGACTTTC.